These 27 T cell receptor beta chains share one sample of origin, sequenced in a study of T cells in Graves' hyperthyroidism and ophthalmopathy. What was amplified from RNA transcripts were TCR beta CDR3 regions. First-round RT-PCR of the TCR CDR3 relied on the HTBI primer set. MiXCR, applied by TCRdb to the multiplex PCR reads, yields one record per CDR3 protein. The table shows about 290,000 distinct CDR3 sequences, with about a sixth occurring only once. Sequenced sample: blood. All receptors derive from a woman in her fifties or sixties with Graves' ophthalmopathy.

This clonotype was detected a few times. This chain joins TRBV20-1 and TRBJ1-2; 8 bases are a match to TRBD1. Germline assignment: CDR1 DFQATT and CDR2 SNEGSKA (reference sequence). V was clipped by 0 bases and J by 2 bases; unmatched bases: 5. The CDR3 is 15 residues long. CDR3: CSARDRTGNNYGYTF. CDR3 nucleotides: TGCAGTGCTAGAGACAGGACAGGGAACAACTATGGCTACACCTTC.

This clonotype has a single count. This chain uses TRBV5-1 with TRBJ2-7; the match to TRBD1 covers 9 bases. J lost 2 bases, V lost 4 bases, and 7 bases had no gene match. CDR3 length equals 15 residues. Per germline, CDR1 SGHRS and CDR2 YFSETQ. The DNA of the CDR3 is TGCGCCAGCAGCCCGCGGACAGGGGCTCCCTACGAGCAGTACTTC. The encoded protein is CASSPRTGAPYEQYF.

In the case of this clonotype: A much larger clone differs from this one at a single base, so this may be a read error. The V call is TRBV6-1, the J call TRBJ1-5; 7 nucleotides agree with TRBD1. This CDR3 is 15 amino acids long. The J segment lost 3 bases and the V segment lost 6 bases, leaving 8 bases of the junction unmatched. The germline V gene encodes CDR1 MNHNS and CDR2 SASEGT. In DNA form, the CDR3 reads TGTGCCAGCAGACTCACAGGGGTTAACAATCAGCCCCAGCATTTT. Its translation: CASRLTGVNNQPQHF.

This clonotype was observed at least ten times. V is TRBV2 and J is TRBJ1-5; tentatively, D is TRBD1 (6 bases). The CDR3 covers 14 residues. Germline CDR1 is SNHLY and CDR2 is FYNNEI. Trimming left V 7 bases short and J 5 bases short, with 15 bases between. For the CDR3, the DNA is TGTGCCAGCAACCAGGGAGGGGGTGATCAGCCCCAGCATTTT. It yields the protein CASNQGGGDQPQHF.

Only a few counts were recorded for this clonotype. The chain recombines TRBV27 with TRBJ2-1, with D unclear. This CDR3 comprises 16 residues. Germline CDR1 is MNHEY and CDR2 is SMNVEV (reference sequence). Trimming took 0 bases from V and 4 from J, leaving 13 bases between them. The chain's CDR3 is CASSLSTLPLYNEQFF. The CDR3 DNA reads TGTGCCAGCAGTTTATCGACACTTCCCCTTTACAATGAGCAGTTCTTC.

This chain links TRBV3-1 with TRBJ2-1, with 13 bases matching TRBD2. The CDR3 extends over 16 amino acids. The germline CDR1 and CDR2 sequences are LGHDT and YNNKEL (reference sequence). V lost 2 bases and J lost 9; bases outside the gene matches: 7. The CDR3 spells CASSQLGTSGVSEQFF. The CDR3 nucleotides read TGTGCCAGCAGCCAATTAGGGACTAGCGGGGTGAGTGAGCAGTTCTTC.

On this clonotype itself: This may stem from a read error, because a much larger clone lies one nucleotide away. The chain has TRBV20-1 and TRBJ2-7; 8 bases agree with TRBD1. V lost 5 bases and J lost 5; bases outside the gene matches: 8. This CDR3 is built from 13 residues. Germline lookup yields CDR1 DFQATT and CDR2 SNEGSKA (reference sequence). This CDR3 is CSALRQGTNEQYF. CDR3 nucleotides: TGCAGTGCTCTTAGACAGGGGACGAACGAGCAGTACTTC.

This clonotype was counted ten times or more. The CDR3 bases are TGTGCCAGCAGTTACCGGGCCCGCCAGGGCTACACCTTC. The encoded protein is CASSYRARQGYTF. V gene TRBV6-5 combines with J gene TRBJ1-2, with D hard to call. The germline gives CDR1 MNHEY, CDR2 SVGAGI. The CDR3 extends over 13 amino acids. Trimming took 2 bases from V and 8 from J, leaving 12 bases between them.

This clonotype was observed at least ten times. The rearrangement links TRBV6-2 or TRBV6-3 to TRBJ1-2; a possible D gene is TRBD1 (6 bases). V dropped 5 bases and J dropped 4 bases, with 17 bases sitting between them. Looked up from germline, CDR1 is MNHEY and CDR2 is SVGEGT. The CDR3 extends over 15 amino acids. In DNA form, the CDR3 reads TGTGCCAGCAGTCCTCATGCGGGGACATTCTATGGCTACACCTTC. Residues: CASSPHAGTFYGYTF.

J is TRBJ1-5 and V is TRBV2; 8 nucleotides line up with TRBD1. This CDR3 has 15 amino acids. From germline, CDR1 is SNHLY and CDR2 FYNNEI. J was trimmed by 2 bases and V by 5 bases; bases with no gene match: 5. The CDR3 region is CASSSQTGGNQPQHF. Written as DNA, the CDR3 is TGTGCCAGCAGTAGTCAGACAGGGGGCAATCAGCCCCAGCATTTT.

The rearrangement uses TRBV27 and TRBJ1-4, with unresolved D. The CDR3 covers 14 residues. CDR1 is MNHEY and CDR2 is SMNVEV in the germline V gene (reference sequence). V was cut by 7 bases and J by 3 bases, with 12 bases left in between. The CDR3 nucleotides read TGTGCCAGCAAAGGAATGTTAGCTAATGAAAAACTGTTTTTT. Its protein product is CASKGMLANEKLFF.

V is TRBV7-2 and J is TRBJ2-2; possible D gene TRBD2, 5 bases. CDR1 is SGHTA and CDR2 is FQGNSA in the germline V gene. The CDR3 has 13 amino acids. Trimming stripped 5 bases from V and 6 bases from J, with 10 bases between. CDR3: CASSSQLAGELFF. CDR3 DNA sequence: TGTGCCAGCAGCAGTCAACTAGCCGGGGAGCTGTTTTTT. Looking up the rest from reference TRBV7-2 and TRBJ2-2 gives the full variable domain: GAGVSQSPSNKVTEKGKDVELRCDPISGHTALYWYRQSLGQGLEFLIYFQGNSAPDKSGLPSDRFSAERTGGSVSTLTIQRTQQEDSAVYLCASSSQLAGELFFGEGSRLTVL.

This clonotype occurred many times. The chain has TRBV5-1 and TRBJ2-3; D gene uncertain. CDR1 SGHRS and CDR2 YFSETQ come from the germline V gene. CDR3 length: 15 amino acids. Between the trimmed V and J ends, which lost 1 base and 3 bases, there was a span of 12 bases. CDR3 nucleotides: TGCGCCAGCAGCTTGTTTCAGGCAACAACAGATACGCAGTATTTT. Translating it yields CASSLFQATTDTQYF.

This clonotype was seen ten or more times. The chain couples TRBV7-8 to TRBJ1-2; 8 bases line up with TRBD1. V was clipped by 2 bases and J by 5 bases; unmatched bases: 7. Germline assignment: CDR1 SGHVS and CDR2 FQNEAQ. The length of the CDR3 is 15 residues. DNA for the CDR3: TGTGCCAGCAGCTTAAGCGGGACAGGCAGTTATGGCTACACCTTC. It encodes CASSLSGTGSYGYTF.

This rearrangement joins TRBV6-2 or TRBV6-3 to TRBJ1-2; no clear D gene. This CDR3 is 12 amino acids long. The V end was cut by 4 bases, the J end by 4 bases, with 7 bases between. Germline values: CDR1 MNHEY, CDR2 SVGEGT. CDR3 amino acids: CASSFDRYGYTF. The CDR3 DNA reads TGTGCCAGCAGTTTCGACCGCTATGGCTACACCTTC.

This clonotype was observed many times. The gene calls are TRBV6-2 or TRBV6-3 and TRBJ2-5; D tentatively reads TRBD1 or TRBD2 (5 bases each). This CDR3 comprises 15 residues. Trimming pared 0 bases from V and 2 bases from J, leaving 10 bases between. Germline V gives CDR1 MNHEY, CDR2 SVGEGT. The CDR3 sequence is CASSYSPGRQETQYF. For the CDR3, the DNA is TGTGCCAGCAGTTACTCTCCGGGACGTCAAGAGACCCAGTACTTC.

This clonotype has just a few counts. A much larger clone lies one base from this, so it may be a read error. The genes are TRBV2 and TRBJ2-3; 12 bases map to TRBD2. There are 12 residues in the CDR3. Germline trimming cut 6 bases from V and 10 bases from J; bases unmatched to any gene: 2. Germline V lookup: CDR1 SNHLY, CDR2 FYNNEI. DNA for the CDR3: TGTGCCAGCAGGGGACTAGCGGGCCCGCAGTATTTT. This codes for CASRGLAGPQYF.

The table lists this clonotype with a few counts. The J gene is TRBJ2-7, the V gene TRBV19; D is unresolved. Trimming took off 5 bases at V and 6 bases at J, with 11 bases between the two ends. CDR1 is LNHDA, CDR2 SQIVND, per germline (reference sequence). CDR3 length: 12 amino acids. The CDR3 is CASSPAGIEQYF. In DNA form, the CDR3 reads TGTGCCAGTAGTCCAGCCGGAATCGAGCAGTACTTC. The whole variable domain, filled in from reference TRBV19 and TRBJ2-7, reads DGGITQSPKYLFRKEGQNVTLSCEQNLNHDAMYWYRQDPGQGLRLIYYSQIVNDFQKGDIAEGYSVSREKKESFPLTVTSAQKNPTAFYLCASSPAGIEQYFGPGTRLTVT.

The rearrangement uses TRBV29-1 and TRBJ2-6; D unresolved. Per the germline V gene, CDR1 is SQVTM and CDR2 is ANQGSEA. The CDR3 runs to 16 residues. Trimming removed 4 bases at V and 0 bases at J, with 13 bases between. CDR3 loop: CSVVSGSLSGANVLTF. The DNA of the CDR3 is TGCAGCGTTGTTTCAGGTTCCCTCTCTGGGGCCAACGTCCTGACTTTC.

This chain links TRBV5-1 with TRBJ2-3, with 7 bases lining up with TRBD1. Per germline, CDR1 SGHRS and CDR2 YFSETQ. The CDR3 consists of 16 residues. V was pared by 4 bases and J by 1 base, with 9 bases of the junction left unmatched. CDR3 loop: CASSEYRGDGTDTQYF. For the CDR3, the DNA is TGCGCCAGCAGCGAATACAGGGGCGATGGCACAGATACGCAGTATTTT.

The chain carries TRBV4-2 and TRBJ2-5; D uncertain. This CDR3 region has 16 residues. The V and J ends lost 0 bases and 4 bases respectively, with 15 bases between them. CDR1 and CDR2 from the germline V gene are LGHNA and YNFKEQ. This CDR3 is CASSQDTAASRETQYF. The CDR3 bases are TGTGCCAGCAGCCAAGATACTGCGGCCTCCCGAGAGACCCAGTACTTC.

This clonotype was recorded many times. This chain links TRBV5-1 with TRBJ2-3; D is undetermined. This CDR3 spans 16 amino acids. Germline CDR1 reads SGHRS; CDR2 reads YFSETQ. V was cut by 0 bases and J by 1 base, with 12 bases left in between. For the CDR3, the DNA is TGCGCCAGCAGCTTGGGACCCCCAGAGGGCACAGATACGCAGTATTTT. It codes for CASSLGPPEGTDTQYF.

This clonotype was counted many times. The chain links TRBV7-2 to TRBJ2-5, with 7 bases aligning to TRBD2. This CDR3 is 14 amino acids long. CDR1 and CDR2 from the germline V gene are SGHTA and FQGNSA. The ends lost 4 bases at V and 5 bases at J; junction bases unmatched: 7. CDR3 residues: CASSSRGVQETQYF. For the CDR3, the DNA is TGTGCCAGCAGCTCACGGGGGGTCCAGGAGACCCAGTACTTC. Using reference TRBV7-2 and TRBJ2-5 for the parts outside the CDR3, the full variable domain is GAGVSQSPSNKVTEKGKDVELRCDPISGHTALYWYRQSLGQGLEFLIYFQGNSAPDKSGLPSDRFSAERTGGSVSTLTIQRTQQEDSAVYLCASSSRGVQETQYFGPGTRLLVL.

Ten or more counts support this clonotype. This chain joins TRBV20-1 and TRBJ1-2; D not certain. The CDR3 spans 13 residues. V shed 3 bases and J shed 1 base, with 9 bases lying between them. Germline V gene data show CDR1 as DFQATT and CDR2 as SNEGSKA (reference sequence). CDR3 sequence: CSARVDFNYGYTF. CDR3 DNA sequence: TGCAGTGCTAGGGTAGACTTTAACTATGGCTACACCTTC.

The V gene is TRBV7-2, the J gene TRBJ1-3; possibly TRBD1 for D (6 bases). Germline V CDR1 and CDR2: SGHTA, FQGNSA. This CDR3 region has 15 residues. The ends were cut back, 5 bases at V and 1 base at J, with 12 bases in the middle. The CDR3 DNA reads TGTGCCAGCAGCCTCATAGGGGGGTCTGGAAACACCATATATTTT. This translates into CASSLIGGSGNTIYF. The full variable domain, its missing parts supplied by reference TRBV7-2 and TRBJ1-3, is GAGVSQSPSNKVTEKGKDVELRCDPISGHTALYWYRQSLGQGLEFLIYFQGNSAPDKSGLPSDRFSAERTGGSVSTLTIQRTQQEDSAVYLCASSLIGGSGNTIYFGEGSWLTVV.

This clonotype was counted many times. The chain is built from TRBV6-1 and TRBJ1-1, with 9 bases matching TRBD1. Germline values: CDR1 MNHNS, CDR2 SASEGT. V gave up 5 bases and J gave up 6 bases; unmatched junction bases: 4. This CDR3 contains 13 residues. DNA for the CDR3: TGTGCCAGCAGTTCACAGGGGGCTCCTGAAGCTTTCTTT. The encoded protein is CASSSQGAPEAFF.

In its sample, this clonotype was seen once. The genes are TRBV7-2 and TRBJ2-7; D is perhaps TRBD2 (5 bases). V shed 4 bases and J shed 2 bases, with 12 bases lying between them. There are 14 residues in the CDR3. Germline V gives CDR1 SGHTA, CDR2 FQGNSA. CDR3 sequence: CASSSPSLAYEQYF. CDR3 nucleotides: TGTGCCAGCAGCTCCCCCTCACTAGCCTACGAGCAGTACTTC.